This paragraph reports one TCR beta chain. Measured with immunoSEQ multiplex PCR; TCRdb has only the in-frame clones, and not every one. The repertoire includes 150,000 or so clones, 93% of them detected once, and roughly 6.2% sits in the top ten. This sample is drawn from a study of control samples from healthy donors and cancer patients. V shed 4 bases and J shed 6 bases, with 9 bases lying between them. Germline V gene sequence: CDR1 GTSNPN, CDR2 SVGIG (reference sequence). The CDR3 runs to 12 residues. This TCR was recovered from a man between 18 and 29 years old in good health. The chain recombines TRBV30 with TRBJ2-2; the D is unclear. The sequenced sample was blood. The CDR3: CAWTPGPGELFF. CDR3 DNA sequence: TGTGCCTGGACTCCGGGCCCCGGGGAGCTGTTTTTT.